The 13 T cell receptor beta chains below all came from one sample that was sequenced in a study of graft-versus-host responses after intestinal transplantation (dated by TCRdb to the early 2020s). The library was prepared using the immunoSEQ multiplex PCR assay. TCRdb's version of the immuneACCESS table is confined to in-frame rearrangements and falls short of the full clone set. An unresolved V gene accounts for under half of the shortfall where checked; the remainder is of unknown origin. This sample is represented by about 90,000 clones; about 88% of them were singletons. The ten biggest clones cover approximately 0.28% of the sample. The intended sense of this specimen's time point label: cells obtained before transplantation from donor or recipient. These receptors are not linked to any known antigen. Source: unstimulated CD4+ T cells sorted from spleen or lymph node cells, taken before transplant. These receptor sequences come from a human donor who was the organ donor for an intestinal transplant.

The chain links TRBV1 to TRBJ2-6; the table's D call TRBD1 went unverified against the DNA. TRBV1 counts as a pseudogene. The CDR3 length is 18 residues. In nucleotides, the CDR3 is TGCACCAGCAGGTTCATCTGTTTGTGCACAAGTCGGGCCAACGTCCTGACTTTC. Translating gives CTSRFICLCTSRANVLTF.

This chain connects TRBV18 to TRBJ2-3; unclear D gene. V dropped 5 bases and J dropped 2 bases, with 5 bases sitting between them. Germline V gene sequence: CDR1 KGHSH, CDR2 LQKENI. CDR3 length: 12 amino acids. CDR3 nucleotides: TGTGCCAGCTCAGCGTACACAGATACGCAGTATTTT. Its protein is CASSAYTDTQYF.

A few counts support this clone. The J gene is TRBJ1-2, the V gene TRBV2; 7 positions agree with TRBD1. The CDR3 length is 14 residues. Germline CDR1 is SNHLY and CDR2 is FYNNEI. V was pared by 6 bases and J by 4 bases, with 8 bases of the junction left unmatched. Written as DNA, the CDR3 is TGTGCCAGCAGGGGACAGATCTATCCCTATGGCTACACCTTC. It is translated as CASRGQIYPYGYTF.

J is TRBJ1-1 and V is TRBV5-4; 8 nucleotides line up with TRBD1. The junction had 6 bases not matched to a gene; V was cut back by 4 bases and J by 1 base. Germline-derived CDR1 and CDR2 are SGHNT and YYREEE (reference sequence). The CDR3 has 15 amino acids. The DNA of the CDR3 is TGTGCCAGCAGCGGCAGGGGGCGAGGGAACACTGAAGCTTTCTTT. It yields the protein CASSGRGRGNTEAFF.

This chain uses TRBV11-2 with TRBJ2-4; 9 bases are shared with TRBD1. V lost 5 bases to trimming and J lost 7 bases; unmatched junction nucleotides: 12. The germline V gene has CDR1 SGHAT and CDR2 FQNNGV. This CDR3 has 16 residues. The CDR3 DNA follows: TGTGCCAGCAGCCAAAACAGGGGGCCGCCGGGGAACATTCAGTACTTC. Its protein is CASSQNRGPPGNIQYF. Full variable domain (outside the CDR3, taken from reference TRBV11-2 and TRBJ2-4): EAGVAQSPRYKIIEKRQSVAFWCNPISGHATLYWYQQILGQGPKLLIQFQNNGVVDDSQLPKDRFSAERLKGVDSTLKIQPAKLEDSAVYLCASSQNRGPPGNIQYFGAGTRLSVL.

This chain connects TRBV7-2 to TRBJ1-2; a weak D match, TRBD1 (5 bases). Germline V gene lookup returns CDR1 SGHTA and CDR2 FQGNSA. CDR3 length equals 14 residues. V gave up 2 bases and J gave up 5 bases, with 12 bases separating them. CDR3 bases: TGTGCCAGCAGCTTATCGTCCAGGGTTTATGGCTACACCTTC. Translation gives CASSLSSRVYGYTF.

This chain joins TRBV19 and TRBJ1-6, with 10 positions matching TRBD1. The CDR3 totals 15 residues. CDR1 is LNHDA, CDR2 SQIVND, per germline (reference sequence). J lost 9 bases, V lost 2 bases, and 4 bases had no gene match. The CDR3 sequence: CASSIRDRGGSPLHF. CDR3 in DNA: TGTGCCAGTAGTATAAGGGACAGGGGCGGTTCACCCCTCCACTTT.

This sequence joins TRBV5-1 and TRBJ2-5; TRBD2 matches 8 bases. The CDR3 totals 14 residues. Germline-derived CDR1 and CDR2 are SGHRS and YFSETQ. With 6 bases clipped from V and 5 bases from J, the junction kept 9 bases outside the gene matches. CDR3 in DNA: TGCGCCAGCAATTTTCTAGCGGGCGAGGAGACCCAGTACTTC. As protein: CASNFLAGEETQYF.

The V gene is TRBV11-2, the J gene TRBJ2-1, with D tentatively TRBD1 (7 bases). Germline V gene lookup returns CDR1 SGHAT and CDR2 FQNNGV. V lost 4 bases, J lost 4 bases, and 14 bases lay in between. The CDR3 runs to 15 residues. The CDR3 sequence is CASSSRRDRYNEQFF. The DNA for the CDR3 is TGTGCCAGCAGCTCGAGGCGGGACAGATACAATGAGCAGTTCTTC.

The chain combines TRBV5-4 with TRBJ2-7, with 9 bases identical to TRBD2. The CDR3 is 18 amino acids. The V and J ends lost 0 bases and 1 base, in that order; junction bases with no gene match: 11. Germline V gene data show CDR1 as SGHNT and CDR2 as YYREEE (reference sequence). Here the CDR3 reads CASSLEPLAGEGSYEQYF. The CDR3 DNA reads TGTGCCAGCAGCTTGGAACCTTTAGCGGGAGAAGGGTCCTACGAGCAGTACTTC.

The J gene is TRBJ2-1, the V gene TRBV25-1; no reliable D call. V was cut by 4 bases and J by 6 bases, with 4 bases left in between. This CDR3 contains 11 residues. Germline V gene sequence: CDR1 MGHDK, CDR2 SYGVNS. The CDR3, as DNA: TGTGCCAGCAGTGTTATCAATGAGCAGTTCTTC. Translated, it gives CASSVINEQFF. Full variable domain (remainder filled in from reference TRBV25-1 and TRBJ2-1): EADIYQTPRYLVIGTGKKITLECSQTMGHDKMYWYQQDPGMELHLIHYSYGVNSTEKGDLSSESTVSRIRTEHFPLTLESARPSHTSQYLCASSVINEQFFGPGTRLTVL.

In its sample, this clone was seen once. This chain joins TRBV6-4 and TRBJ2-3; 8 bases match TRBD2. The CDR3 spans 16 residues. V trimming: 5 bases; J trimming: 4 bases; junction bases outside the gene matches: 11. Germline assignment: CDR1 MRHNA and CDR2 SNTAGT. The CDR3 DNA follows: TGTGCCAGCAGTCCTAACCCGGGACTAGTACCAGATACGCAGTATTTT. As protein: CASSPNPGLVPDTQYF.

Points on this clone: Distinct nucleotide sequences in the sample also encode this CDR3. The rearrangement links TRBV28 to TRBJ1-5; tentative D call: TRBD1 (6 bases). This CDR3 has 14 amino acids. CDR1 and CDR2 (germline): MDHEN, SYDVKM. The V end was cut by 1 base, the J end by 3 bases, with 7 bases between. The CDR3 reads CASSLSGVNQPQHF. CDR3 sequence (DNA): TGTGCCAGCAGTTTATCAGGGGTCAATCAGCCCCAGCATTTT.